This T cell receptor (beta chain) stems from a study of T cell repertoires in cytomegalovirus infection. Overall study context: HLA-B-restricted CMV epitopes that are well studied were used alongside recently identified HLA-C-restricted ones. CMV infection and matching HLA type were both indicated by public TCR beta signatures.

Study-wide points: Ex vivo responses were dominated by HLA-C-restricted CMV-specific TCR beta clonotypes.

The V and J ends lost 6 bases and 4 bases, in that order; junction bases with no gene match: 11. Germline V gives CDR1 MNHNS, CDR2 SASEGT. CDR3 size: 16 residues. This clonotype was counted ten times or more. The antigen is undetermined. TCRdb used MiXCR to reprocess the reads, holding one entry per CDR3 protein. The data contain about 830,000 distinct CDR3 sequences, about 33% of them seen just once; the ten biggest clones take up around an eighth. This chain connects TRBV6-1 to TRBJ1-4, with TRBD1 matching 7 bases. The sample was cultured CD8+ T cells from PBMCs, taken from culture after CMV antigen stimulation. This receptor was obtained from a human donor in good health (CMV status not recorded). Some clones in this sample may be carry-over from other donors' samples. DNA for the CDR3: TGTGCCAGCAGGACCCCCGGACAGGCCTTTAATGAAAAACTGTTTTTT. Protein: CASRTPGQAFNEKLFF.